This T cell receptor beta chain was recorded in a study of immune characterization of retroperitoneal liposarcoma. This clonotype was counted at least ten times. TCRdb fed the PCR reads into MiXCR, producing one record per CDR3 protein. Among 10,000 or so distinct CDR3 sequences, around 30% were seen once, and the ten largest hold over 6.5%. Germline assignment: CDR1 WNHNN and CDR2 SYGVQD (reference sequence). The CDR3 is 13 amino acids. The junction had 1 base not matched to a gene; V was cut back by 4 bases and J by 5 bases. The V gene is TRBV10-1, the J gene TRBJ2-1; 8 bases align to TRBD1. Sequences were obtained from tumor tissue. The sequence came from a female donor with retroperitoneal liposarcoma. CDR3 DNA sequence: TGCGCCAGCAGTGGGACAGGGAACAATGAGCAGTTCTTC. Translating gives CASSGTGNNEQFF.